Shown below are 5 T cell receptor beta chains from a single sample sequenced in a study of T cells after yellow fever vaccination. Each CDR3 protein is one row after TCRdb ran MiXCR on the 5' RACE reads. Of 90,000 to 130,000 distinct CDR3 sequences listed, around 8% are singletons. Sequencing used CD8+ T cells sorted from PBMCs, obtained 45 days after the yellow fever booster vaccination. These receptors were collected from a man younger than 40 who received the YFV17D yellow fever vaccine.

This clonotype was found many times. V gene TRBV9 combines with J gene TRBJ2-7; TRBD2 is a possible D gene (5 bases). This CDR3 has 16 residues. V was cut by 4 bases and J by 1 base, with 18 bases left in between. Germline loops: CDR1 SGDLS, CDR2 YYNGEE. The CDR3 region is CASSFPSGRASYEQYF. The CDR3 bases are TGTGCCAGCAGCTTTCCCAGCGGCAGAGCTTCCTACGAGCAGTACTTC.

This clonotype was picked up many times. The chain uses TRBV5-1 and TRBJ2-1; 9 bases are shared with TRBD2. The V gene end was trimmed by 4 bases and the J gene end by 9 bases; junction bases not matched to a gene: 14. This CDR3 region has 16 residues. Germline V gene data show CDR1 as SGHRS and CDR2 as YFSETQ. CDR3 DNA: TGCGCCAGCAGCCCTCAGGCGGGAGGGCCCGGCGGTGAGCAGTTCTTC. Translation: CASSPQAGGPGGEQFF.

In this sample, this clonotype turned up many times. The chain uses TRBV6-5 and TRBJ2-5; 7 nucleotides match TRBD2. The CDR3 has 16 residues. V was clipped by 1 base and J by 5 bases; unmatched bases: 10. Germline assignment: CDR1 MNHEY and CDR2 SVGAGI. CDR3 DNA sequence: TGTGCCAGCAGTTACTACCGTGGGGAGGGCCAGGAGACCCAGTACTTC. This codes for CASSYYRGEGQETQYF.

This clonotype was found a few times. The chain carries TRBV3-1 and TRBJ1-1, with D perhaps matching TRBD1 (6 bases). V was trimmed by 6 bases and J by 3 bases, leaving 20 bases between them. The CDR3 length is 16 residues. Germline CDR1 LGHDT, CDR2 YNNKEL (reference sequence). In DNA, the CDR3 is TGTGCCAGCAGTGAGCTCCGGGGGCTCACGGACACTGAAGCTTTCTTT. This gives the protein CASSELRGLTDTEAFF.

This clonotype showed up just a few times. This chain uses TRBV7-2 with TRBJ2-7, with 8 nucleotides matching TRBD2. The V and J ends lost 5 bases and 3 bases, in that order; junction bases with no gene match: 6. Germline V gene sequence: CDR1 SGHTA, CDR2 FQGNSA. This CDR3 is 14 amino acids long. The CDR3 DNA reads as TGTGCCAGCAGCCCGGGGAGCGGGAGCTACGAGCAGTACTTC. Encoded protein: CASSPGSGSYEQYF.